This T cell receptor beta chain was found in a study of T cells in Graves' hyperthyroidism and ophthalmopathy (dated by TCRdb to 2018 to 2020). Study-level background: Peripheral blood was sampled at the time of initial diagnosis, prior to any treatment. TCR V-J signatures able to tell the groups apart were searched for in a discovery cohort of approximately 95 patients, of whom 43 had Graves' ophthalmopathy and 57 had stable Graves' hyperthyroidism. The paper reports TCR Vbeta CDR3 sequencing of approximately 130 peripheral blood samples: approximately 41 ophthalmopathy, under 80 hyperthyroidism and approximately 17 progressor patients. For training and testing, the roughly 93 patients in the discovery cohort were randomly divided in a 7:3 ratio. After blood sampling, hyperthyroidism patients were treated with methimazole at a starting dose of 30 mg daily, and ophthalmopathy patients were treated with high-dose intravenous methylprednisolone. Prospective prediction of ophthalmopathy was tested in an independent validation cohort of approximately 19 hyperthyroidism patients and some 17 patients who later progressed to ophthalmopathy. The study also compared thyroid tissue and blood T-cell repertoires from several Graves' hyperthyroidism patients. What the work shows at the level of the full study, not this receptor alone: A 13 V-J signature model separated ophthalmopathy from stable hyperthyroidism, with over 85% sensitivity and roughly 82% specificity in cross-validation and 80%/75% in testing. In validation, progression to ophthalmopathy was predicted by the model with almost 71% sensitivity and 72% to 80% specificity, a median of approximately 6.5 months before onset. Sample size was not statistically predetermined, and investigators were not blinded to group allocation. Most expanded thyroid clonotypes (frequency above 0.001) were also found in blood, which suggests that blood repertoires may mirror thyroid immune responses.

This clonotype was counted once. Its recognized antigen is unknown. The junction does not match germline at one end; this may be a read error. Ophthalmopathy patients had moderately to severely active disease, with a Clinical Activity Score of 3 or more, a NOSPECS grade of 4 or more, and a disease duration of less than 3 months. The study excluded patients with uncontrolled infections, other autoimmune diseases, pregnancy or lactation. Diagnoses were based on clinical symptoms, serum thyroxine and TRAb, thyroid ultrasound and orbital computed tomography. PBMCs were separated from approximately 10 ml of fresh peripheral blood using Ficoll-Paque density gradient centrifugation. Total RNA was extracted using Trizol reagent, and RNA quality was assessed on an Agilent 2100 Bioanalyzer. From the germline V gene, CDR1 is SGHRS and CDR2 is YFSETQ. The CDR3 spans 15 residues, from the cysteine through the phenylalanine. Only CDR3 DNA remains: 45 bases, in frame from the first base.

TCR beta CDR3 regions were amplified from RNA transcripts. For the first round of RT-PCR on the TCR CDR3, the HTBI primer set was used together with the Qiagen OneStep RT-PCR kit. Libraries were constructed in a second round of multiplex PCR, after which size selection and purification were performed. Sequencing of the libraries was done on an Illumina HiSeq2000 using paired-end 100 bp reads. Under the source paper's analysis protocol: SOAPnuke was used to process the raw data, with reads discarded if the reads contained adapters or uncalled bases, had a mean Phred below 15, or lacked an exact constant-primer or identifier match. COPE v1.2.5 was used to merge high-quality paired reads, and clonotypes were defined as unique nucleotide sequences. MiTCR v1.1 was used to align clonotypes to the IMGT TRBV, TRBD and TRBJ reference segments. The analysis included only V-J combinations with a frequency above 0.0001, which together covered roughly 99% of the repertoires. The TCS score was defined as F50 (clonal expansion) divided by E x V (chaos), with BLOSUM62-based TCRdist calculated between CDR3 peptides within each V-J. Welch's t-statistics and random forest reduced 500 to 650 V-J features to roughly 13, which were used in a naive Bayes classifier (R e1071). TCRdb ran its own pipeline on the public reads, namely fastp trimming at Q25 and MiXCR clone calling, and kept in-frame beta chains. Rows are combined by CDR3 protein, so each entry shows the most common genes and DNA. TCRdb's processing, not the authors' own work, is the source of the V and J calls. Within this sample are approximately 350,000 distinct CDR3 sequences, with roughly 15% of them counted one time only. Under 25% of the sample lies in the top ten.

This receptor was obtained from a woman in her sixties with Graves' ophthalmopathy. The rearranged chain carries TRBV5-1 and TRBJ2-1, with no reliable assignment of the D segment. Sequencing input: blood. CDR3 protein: CASSLTPSSYNEQLF. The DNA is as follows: TGCGCCAGCTCCCTTACCCCGAGCTCCTACAATGAGCAGCTCTTC.